The 30 T cell receptor beta chains below were found in one sample sequenced in a study of tumor-infiltrating lymphocytes in primary liver carcinoma. A primer matching the constant region was used to make TCR beta cDNA from approximately 520 ng of total RNA. Three nested multiplex PCR rounds of slightly modified ARM-PCR generated TCR beta libraries. Forward primers for TRBV1-TRBV30 and a C-beta reverse primer served the first two PCR rounds, at around 9 cycles each. Each CDR3 protein is one row after TCRdb ran MiXCR on the multiplex PCR reads. The repertoire holds about 120,000 distinct CDR3 sequences, with around two thirds as singletons. RNA and DNA were co-extracted from roughly 20-30 mg of unsorted bulk tissue. Sequencing used tumor-adjacent normal liver tissue. The receptors shown here come from a woman aged 55-75 years with primary liver carcinoma and hepatitis B virus infection.

Concerning this clonotype: A much bigger clone sits one base away, suggesting this may be a read error. This chain links TRBV2 with TRBJ2-1, with 10 bases matching TRBD1. V trimming: 8 bases; J trimming: 7 bases; junction bases outside the gene matches: 38. CDR1 SNHLY and CDR2 FYNNEI come from the germline V gene. This CDR3 has 24 residues. The chain's CDR3 is CASYFLSFSDENQFGQGVDNEQFF. The CDR3 DNA reads as TGTGCCAGCTATTTCCTCTCTTTTTCGGACGAAAATCAATTCGGACAGGGGGTGGATAATGAGCAGTTCTTC.

This clonotype was seen more than once but under ten times. A single base separates this from a much larger clone, so it may be a read error. The V call is TRBV28, the J call TRBJ2-3; TRBD2 might be the D (5 bases). Germline V gene data show CDR1 as MDHEN and CDR2 as SYDVKM. V dropped 4 bases and J dropped 5 bases, with 16 bases sitting between them. This CDR3 region has 15 residues. CDR3: CASSSLVERRDTQYF. The CDR3 DNA follows: TGTGCCAGCAGTTCACTAGTGGAGCGTCGAGATACGCAGTATTTT.

Comment on this clonotype: One end of the junction is discordant with germline, which a read error may explain. The chain combines TRBV6-1 with TRBJ2-5; weak D call: TRBD1 (6 bases). This CDR3 is built from 14 residues. Germline V gene data show CDR1 as MNHNS and CDR2 as SASEGT. The chain's CDR3 is CVSSGYRERETQYF. In nucleotides, the CDR3 is TGTGTCAGCAGTGGATACAGGGAGCGGGAGACCCAGTACTTC.

In the case of this clonotype: Relative to the germline gene, one junction end is altered; a read error may explain this. This sequence joins TRBV5-1 and TRBJ2-3, with D maybe TRBD2 (5 bases). The CDR3 runs to 15 residues. Germline-derived CDR1 and CDR2 are SGHRS and YFSETQ. The CDR3 spells CASNLEGSGTDTQYF. CDR3 sequence (DNA): TGCGCCAGCAACTTGGAAGGGAGCGGCACAGATACGCAGTATTTT.

Worth noting for this clonotype: The junction differs from germline at one of its ends, possibly a read error. This rearrangement joins TRBV28 to TRBJ2-1, with D possibly matching TRBD2 (5 bases). CDR3 size: 15 residues. Germline assignment: CDR1 MDHEN and CDR2 SYDVKM. CDR3 amino acids: CASIPSGGWNNEQSF. CDR3 in DNA: TGTGCCAGCATCCCATCCGGAGGCTGGAACAATGAGCAGTCCTTC.

A remark on this clonotype: The conserved final phenylalanine or tryptophan is absent from the CDR3, which likely points to a read error. The DNA is omitted, as the CDR3 cannot be located on it reliably, and the CDR3 follows TCRdb's listing. The V call is TRBV11-2, the J call TRBJ2-1; the table names TRBD2, a call not compared with the DNA. Germline CDR1 is SGHAT and CDR2 is FQNNGV. The CDR3 is 19 residues long, counting both termini. The chain's CDR3 is CASSSSGTSGGTSHNERFY.

A remark on this clonotype: A much larger clone differs from this one at a single base, so this may be a read error. The chain recombines TRBV5-1 with TRBJ1-1, with D uncertain. Germline V gives CDR1 SGHRS, CDR2 YFSETQ. V gave up 7 bases and J gave up 1 base, with 8 bases separating them. The CDR3 has 12 amino acids. The CDR3 nucleotides read TGCGCCAGCGAGCCCAGGAACACTGAAGCTTTCTTT. This encodes CASEPRNTEAFF.

Concerning this clonotype: The CDR3 end shows no conserved phenylalanine or tryptophan, and so a read error is likely. The V and J genes are TRBV29-1 and TRBJ2-5; the D gene is possibly TRBD1 (5 bases). Trimming took off 4 bases at V and 5 bases at J, with 14 bases between the two ends. This CDR3 has 13 residues. Germline V gives CDR1 SQVTM, CDR2 ANQGSEA. CDR3 region: CSVVGRTHETQYY. In DNA, the CDR3 is TGCAGCGTTGTGGGGCGGACCCACGAGACCCAGTACTAC.

This clonotype was detected many times. The junction departs from germline at one end; a sequencing error may be responsible. The CDR3 region is CAGRPQGGFNSPLHF. The CDR3, as DNA: TGTGCCGGCAGGCCACAGGGAGGTTTTAATTCACCCCTCCACTTT. The chain combines TRBV12-3 or TRBV12-4 with TRBJ1-6, with a tentative D call TRBD1 (6 bases). The CDR3 sequence is 15 residues long.

This clonotype was detected once. The chain combines TRBV29-1 with TRBJ2-3; D is possibly TRBD2 (6 bases). Germline CDR1 and CDR2: SQVTM and ANQGSEA. With 3 bases removed from V and 1 base from J, the gap between germline ends came to 14 bases. The CDR3 sequence is 15 residues long. CDR3 nucleotide sequence: TGCAGCGTTGACTGGCGGGAAACCGGCACAGATACGCAGTATTTT. Translating it yields CSVDWRETGTDTQYF.

With regard to this clonotype: At one end, the junction sequence differs from germline, possibly due to a read error. The chain joins TRBV2 to TRBJ2-1; no firm D call. Germline assignment: CDR1 SNHLY and CDR2 FYNNEI. This CDR3 has 16 residues. CDR3 amino acids: CVSSEATWSSYNEQFF. The CDR3 coding sequence is TGTGTCAGCAGTGAGGCTACCTGGAGCTCCTACAATGAGCAGTTCTTC.

As for this clonotype: Sequence at one end of the junction differs from germline and may be a read error. The V call is TRBV12-3 or TRBV12-4, the J call TRBJ2-6, with TRBD2 identical over 8 bases. The CDR3 sequence is 19 residues long. CDR3 in DNA: TGTGCTAGCAATGTATACGGACTAGCTGGGAGCTCTGGGGCCAACGTCCTGACTTTC. The encoded protein is CASNVYGLAGSSGANVLTF.

Points on this clonotype: The junction does not match germline at one end; this may be a read error. The chain has TRBV29-1 and TRBJ2-3; no clear D gene. Germline V gene data show CDR1 as SQVTM and CDR2 as ANQGSEA. This CDR3 spans 14 amino acids. The CDR3 spells CSVALIRNADTQYF. The CDR3 coding sequence is TGCAGCGTTGCCCTGATACGGAACGCAGACACGCAGTATTTT.

Ten or more counts support this clonotype. The genes are TRBV29-1 and TRBJ2-2; tentatively, D is TRBD1 or TRBD2 (5 bases each). V dropped 6 bases and J dropped 6 bases, with 17 bases sitting between them. Germline V CDR1 and CDR2: SQVTM, ANQGSEA. The CDR3 is made up of 14 amino acids. The CDR3 reads CSVIGTLSAGELFF. CDR3 sequence (DNA): TGCAGCGTCATCGGGACCCTCTCGGCCGGGGAGCTGTTTTTT.

This clonotype rates as medium-sized (0.01 to 0.1%). The chain couples TRBV7-9 to TRBJ2-2; D remains ambiguous. Between the trimmed V and J ends, which lost 3 bases and 6 bases, there was a span of 2 bases. CDR3 size: 11 residues. Germline assignment: CDR1 SEHNR and CDR2 FQNEAQ (reference sequence). The CDR3: CASSLSGELFF. The CDR3 DNA follows: TGTGCCAGCAGCTTGTCCGGGGAGCTGTTTTTT.

To note about this clonotype: Since no conserved phenylalanine or tryptophan closes the CDR3, a read error is the likely cause. It is unclear where the CDR3 begins or ends on the DNA, so no DNA is shown, and the CDR3 is as TCRdb lists it. Here the CDR3 reads CASSLVWAGSRYNEQLS. The chain carries TRBV11-2 and TRBJ2-1; no check of the table's D call, TRBD1, against the DNA was made. Both ends counted, the CDR3 spans 17 residues. CDR1 and CDR2 from the germline V gene are SGHAT and FQNNGV.

On this clonotype: At one end, the junction sequence differs from germline, possibly due to a read error. This chain uses TRBV29-1 with TRBJ1-2; D not certain. The CDR3 extends over 14 amino acids. Germline CDR1 and CDR2: SQVTM and ANQGSEA. CDR3 sequence: CGVGTYDGSYGYTF. The CDR3, as DNA: TGCGGCGTTGGAACCTATGATGGTTCCTATGGCTACACCTTC.

Turning to this clonotype: Since a much larger clone is just one base distant, this may be a read error. The chain combines TRBV5-1 with TRBJ1-2; D gene ambiguous. Trimming stripped 0 bases from V and 8 bases from J, with 11 bases between. The CDR3 sequence is 13 residues long. Looked up from germline, CDR1 is SGHRS and CDR2 is YFSETQ. The CDR3: CASSLEGFGGYTF. The CDR3 DNA reads as TGCGCCAGCAGCTTGGAGGGATTCGGCGGCTACACCTTC.

This clonotype showed up just a few times. A much bigger clone sits one base away, suggesting this may be a read error. The rearrangement joins TRBV11-2 to TRBJ2-1; a possible D gene is TRBD2 (6 bases). The CDR3 has 14 amino acids. The V gene's germline CDR1 is SGHAT and CDR2 FQNNGV. The CDR3 region is CTSSRLVGDNEQFF. The CDR3 DNA reads as TGTACCAGCAGCCGACTAGTGGGGGACAATGAGCAGTTCTTC.

This clonotype has just a few counts. The chain links TRBV5-1 to TRBJ2-7; 7 bases are a match to TRBD1. This CDR3 has 15 amino acids. Germline V CDR1 and CDR2: SGHRS, YFSETQ. V was pared by 8 bases and J by 3 bases, with 14 bases of the junction left unmatched. The CDR3 protein is CASSRLGGAGYEQYF. DNA for the CDR3: TGCGCCAGTAGCCGATTAGGGGGCGCTGGCTACGAGCAGTACTTC. Drawing the rest from reference TRBV5-1 and TRBJ2-7, the complete variable domain is KAGVTQTPRYLIKTRGQQVTLSCSPISGHRSVSWYQQTPGQGLQFLFEYFSETQRNKGNFPGRFSGRQFSNSRSEMNVSTLELGDSALYLCASSRLGGAGYEQYFGPGTRLTVT.

About this clonotype: The missing conserved phenylalanine or tryptophan at the end of this CDR3 makes a read error likely. The DNA is left out, because the CDR3 cannot be placed on it with certainty; the CDR3 is given as TCRdb lists it. This chain links TRBV28 with TRBJ2-7; the table's D call, TRBD1, has no DNA check behind it. The germline gives CDR1 MDHEN, CDR2 SYDVKM. From its first to its last residue, the CDR3 has 12 amino acids. The CDR3 is CASTPNLGEQNL.

This clonotype appeared once. One end of the junction fails to match germline, which may point to a read error. The chain is built from TRBV29-1 and TRBJ2-7, with no clear D. Germline V gene data show CDR1 as SQVTM and CDR2 as ANQGSEA. This CDR3 is built from 13 residues. CDR3 in amino acids: CSLETDFSYEQHF. The CDR3 region has the DNA TGCAGCCTTGAAACAGATTTCTCCTACGAGCAGCACTTC.

To note about this clonotype: The junction and the germline gene differ at one end; a read error may be behind it. The CDR3 bases are TGTGCCAGCAACTTAGTGGCCAGGAATGGAGAGCAGTACTTC. Encoded protein: CASNLVARNGEQYF. V gene TRBV11-3 combines with J gene TRBJ2-7; D remains unclear. Per the germline V gene, CDR1 is SGHNT and CDR2 is YENEEA. This CDR3 is built from 14 residues.

In regard to this clonotype: The germline gene is not matched at one end of the junction; a read error may be the cause. The chain joins TRBV5-6 to TRBJ1-3, with no clear D. CDR3 size: 12 residues. Germline V CDR1 and CDR2: SGHDT, YYEEEE. The CDR3 loop reads CASNGSGNTIYF. The CDR3 DNA is TGTGCCAGCAACGGCTCTGGTAACACCATATATTTT.

The chain has TRBV20-1 and TRBJ2-1; the match to TRBD2 covers 15 bases. With V trimmed by 6 bases and J by 8 bases, 11 bases remained unmatched. The CDR3 is 16 amino acids. Per the germline V gene, CDR1 is DFQATT and CDR2 is SNEGSKA (reference sequence). The CDR3 loop reads CSADGVGLAGGDEQFF. In DNA form, the CDR3 reads TGCAGTGCCGACGGGGTCGGACTAGCGGGAGGGGATGAGCAGTTCTTC.

A word on this clonotype: A much larger clone is a single base away; this may be a read error. For the CDR3, the DNA is TGTGCCACCTTCGGAGGGCGGGCTGGTGGCTACACCTTC. Translating it yields CATFGGRAGGYTF. The V gene is TRBV28, the J gene TRBJ1-2; D uncertain. V shed 10 bases and J shed 7 bases, with 19 bases lying between them. CDR3 length equals 13 residues. Germline lookup yields CDR1 MDHEN and CDR2 SYDVKM.

Points on this clonotype: One junction end does not reproduce the germline sequence, and a read error may be involved. The rearrangement uses TRBV29-1 and TRBJ2-1; 11 bases agree with TRBD2. The CDR3 loop spans 14 amino acids. Germline V gene lookup returns CDR1 SQVTM and CDR2 ANQGSEA. CDR3 sequence reads: CSVEGTSGYNKQFF. The CDR3 DNA is TGCAGCGTTGAAGGGACTAGCGGGTACAATAAGCAGTTCTTC.

V gene TRBV29-1 combines with J gene TRBJ1-5; 7 bases are a match to TRBD1. This CDR3 is 13 amino acids long. Germline V lookup: CDR1 SQVTM, CDR2 ANQGSEA. The CDR3 protein is CSVWDSHDQPQHF. CDR3 bases: TGCAGTGTTTGGGACAGTCACGATCAGCCCCAGCATTTT.

This chain joins TRBV30 and TRBJ2-2; D is ambiguous. CDR1 is GTSNPN and CDR2 is SVGIG in the germline V gene (reference sequence). The CDR3 is 12 residues long. Trimming removed 7 bases at V and 9 bases at J, with 15 bases between. This chain's CDR3 is CASAKNNRELFF. The CDR3 DNA reads as TGTGCCTCCGCTAAGAACAACAGGGAGCTGTTTTTT.

As to this clonotype: One end of the junction is discordant with germline, which a read error may explain. The V and J genes are TRBV4-2 and TRBJ1-1; D is uncertain. This CDR3 spans 13 amino acids. CDR1 and CDR2 from the germline V gene are LGHNA and YNFKEQ. Here the CDR3 DNA reads TGTACCAGCACCCAAGATCCGGGGACTGAAGCTTTCTTT. Its protein is CTSTQDPGTEAFF.